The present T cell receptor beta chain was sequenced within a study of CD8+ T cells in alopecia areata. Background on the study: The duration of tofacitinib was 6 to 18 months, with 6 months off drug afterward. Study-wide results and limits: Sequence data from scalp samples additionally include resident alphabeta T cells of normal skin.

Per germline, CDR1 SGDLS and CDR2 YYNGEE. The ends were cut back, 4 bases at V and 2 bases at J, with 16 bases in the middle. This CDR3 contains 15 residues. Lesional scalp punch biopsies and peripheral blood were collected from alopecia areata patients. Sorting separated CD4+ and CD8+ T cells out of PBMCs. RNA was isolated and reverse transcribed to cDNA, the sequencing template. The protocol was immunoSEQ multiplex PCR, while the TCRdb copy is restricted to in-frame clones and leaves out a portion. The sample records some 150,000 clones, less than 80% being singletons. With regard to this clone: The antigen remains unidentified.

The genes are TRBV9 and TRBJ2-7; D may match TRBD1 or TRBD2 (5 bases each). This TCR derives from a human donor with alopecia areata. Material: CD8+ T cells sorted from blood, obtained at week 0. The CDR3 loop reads CASSQDGDGTYEQYF. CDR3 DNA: TGTGCCAGCAGCCAAGATGGGGACGGAACCTACGAGCAGTACTTC.